This passage covers 29 T cell receptor beta chains from one sample sequenced in a study of T cells in Graves' hyperthyroidism and ophthalmopathy. Amplification of TCR beta CDR3 regions was performed using RNA transcripts as template. Primed by the HTBI set, a first-round RT-PCR was run on the TCR CDR3. TCRdb re-analysed the multiplex PCR reads in MiXCR, keeping a single row per CDR3 protein. The sample has 500,000 to 600,000 distinct CDR3 sequences, more than 45% seen once. Sequenced: peripheral blood or thyroid tissue (not recorded which). The receptor set was obtained from an adult woman with Graves' disease, either hyperthyroidism or ophthalmopathy (not recorded which).

V gene TRBV20-1 combines with J gene TRBJ1-6, with 9 bases fitting TRBD1. The CDR3 totals 15 residues. Germline CDR1 is DFQATT and CDR2 is SNEGSKA (reference sequence). Trimming at V came to 7 bases and at J to 0 bases, leaving 4 bases not matched to a gene. The CDR3 DNA reads TGCAGTGGGACGACAGGGGGCTCCTATAATTCACCCCTCCACTTT. Protein product: CSGTTGGSYNSPLHF.

This clonotype was counted many times. V usage is TRBV19 and J usage is TRBJ2-7; 12 positions match TRBD1. CDR1 is LNHDA and CDR2 is SQIVND in the germline V gene (reference sequence). V shed 3 bases, J shed 6 bases, and the junction held 9 bases outside the gene matches. The CDR3 length is 16 residues. CDR3 sequence: CASSIDGTGGFSEQYF. CDR3 in DNA: TGTGCCAGTAGTATCGATGGGACAGGGGGCTTCTCCGAGCAGTACTTC.

The DNA of the CDR3 is TGCAGTGCTTGGACAGTACAAGAGACCCAGTACTTC. Protein product: CSAWTVQETQYF. V and J are TRBV20-1 and TRBJ2-5; TRBD1 is a possible D gene (6 bases). CDR1 is DFQATT and CDR2 is SNEGSKA in the germline V gene (reference sequence). Trimming shortened V by 5 bases and J by 2 bases, and 9 bases separated the two germline ends. This CDR3 contains 12 residues.

This clonotype has at least ten counts. CDR3 protein: CASSLGQGRGAFF. The DNA for the CDR3 is TGTGCCAGCAGCTTAGGACAGGGACGAGGAGCTTTCTTT. The chain carries TRBV7-2 and TRBJ1-1, with 7 bases aligning to TRBD1. Looked up from germline, CDR1 is SGHTA and CDR2 is FQGNSA. Trimming cost V 1 base and J 10 bases; bases outside gene matches: 6. This CDR3 comprises 13 residues.

The chain recombines TRBV7-2 with TRBJ1-3, with D perhaps TRBD1 (5 bases). The germline CDR1 and CDR2 sequences are SGHTA and FQGNSA. The ends were cut back, 1 base at V and 1 base at J, with 14 bases in the middle. The CDR3 is made up of 17 amino acids. CDR3 nucleotides: TGTGCCAGCAGCTTAGGCCGGGGACCAGGGTCTGGAAACACCATATATTTT. It specifies CASSLGRGPGSGNTIYF. Based on the CDR3 plus reference TRBV7-2 and TRBJ1-3, the full variable domain is GAGVSQSPSNKVTEKGKDVELRCDPISGHTALYWYRQSLGQGLEFLIYFQGNSAPDKSGLPSDRFSAERTGGSVSTLTIQRTQQEDSAVYLCASSLGRGPGSGNTIYFGEGSWLTVV.

The chain links TRBV10-3 to TRBJ2-5, with 10 nucleotides matching TRBD2. Looked up from germline, CDR1 is ENHRY and CDR2 is SYGVKD. J lost 3 bases, V lost 6 bases, and 4 bases had no gene match. CDR3 length: 14 residues. CDR3 DNA sequence: TGTGCCATCAGGCCCGGGACTAGCGAAGAGACCCAGTACTTC. As protein: CAIRPGTSEETQYF.

This clonotype was recorded once. The chain carries TRBV10-3 and TRBJ1-6, with a possible D match to TRBD1 (5 bases). This CDR3 contains 16 residues. The germline gives CDR1 ENHRY, CDR2 SYGVKD. V lost 4 bases to trimming and J lost 7 bases, with 17 bases between them. For the CDR3, the DNA is TGTGCCATCAGTGCTTTGAGGGGCAGGGTCAATTCACCCCTCCACTTT. Protein: CAISALRGRVNSPLHF.

The gene calls are TRBV6-1 and TRBJ1-2; the D gene is possibly TRBD1 (5 bases). Trimming stripped 7 bases from V and 4 bases from J, with 16 bases between. This CDR3 is 14 amino acids long. Germline CDR1 is MNHNS and CDR2 is SASEGT. The chain's CDR3 is CASTRTPRGYGYTF. For the CDR3, the DNA is TGTGCCAGCACCCGGACACCACGTGGCTATGGCTACACCTTC.

This clonotype has ten or more counts. The chain joins TRBV2 to TRBJ1-5; D remains unclear. V shed 0 bases and J shed 6 bases, with 9 bases lying between them. CDR3 length equals 14 residues. Looked up from germline, CDR1 is SNHLY and CDR2 is FYNNEI. CDR3 sequence reads: CASSEALPGQPQHF. DNA for the CDR3: TGTGCCAGCAGTGAAGCGCTTCCGGGTCAGCCCCAGCATTTT.

The gene calls are TRBV6-6 and TRBJ2-5, with 11 bases that match TRBD1. V shed 6 bases and J 9 bases; nucleotides not matched to a gene: 9. The germline CDR1 and CDR2 sequences are MNHNY and SVGAGI (reference sequence). The CDR3 contains 14 residues. Here the CDR3 reads CASRRTGGNQPQYF. In DNA form, the CDR3 reads TGTGCCAGCAGGAGGACAGGGGGCAATCAGCCCCAGTACTTC.

Turning to this clonotype: Being one base from a much bigger clone, this may be a read error. The chain couples TRBV6-5 to TRBJ1-4, with no clear D. CDR3 size: 14 residues. CDR1 and CDR2 (germline): MNHEY, SVGAGI. Trimming took 6 bases from V and 4 from J, leaving 12 bases between them. For the CDR3, the DNA is TGTGCCAGCAGCAGCGGTAGTGGTAATGAAAAACTGTTTTTT. It translates to CASSSGSGNEKLFF.

In this sample, this clonotype turned up many times. CDR3 in amino acids: CASRLAGISYEQYF. CDR3 bases: TGTGCCAGCAGGCTAGCGGGGATCTCCTACGAGCAGTACTTC. J is TRBJ2-7 and V is TRBV6-6; 9 nucleotides match TRBD2. This CDR3 is built from 14 residues. V lost 6 bases, J lost 0 bases, and 3 bases stayed unmatched. Germline V gene sequence: CDR1 MNHNY, CDR2 SVGAGI (reference sequence).

The chain couples TRBV29-1 to TRBJ1-5; TRBD1 is a possible D gene (6 bases). Trimming removed 8 bases from V and 5 bases from J, with 25 bases in between. This CDR3 has 16 residues. Germline CDR1 reads SQVTM; CDR2 reads ANQGSEA. For the CDR3, the DNA is TGCAGCCGTCCGGACAGCCGCCAGCCTACCTATCAGCCCCAGCATTTT. Translating gives CSRPDSRQPTYQPQHF. The complete variable domain, with remaining parts taken from reference TRBV29-1 and TRBJ1-5, reads SAVISQKPSRDICQRGTSLTIQCQVDSQVTMMFWYRQQPGQSLTLIATANQGSEATYESGFVIDKFPISRPNLTFSTLTVSNMSPEDSSIYLCSRPDSRQPTYQPQHFGDGTRLSIL.

For this clonotype: Mismatch with germline at one junction end may stem from a read error. The gene calls are TRBV5-1 and TRBJ2-7, with 7 bases lining up with TRBD1. The CDR3 extends over 15 amino acids. CDR1 is SGHRS and CDR2 is YFSETQ in the germline V gene. CDR3 residues: CASSLGQLANYEQYF. The CDR3 DNA follows: TGTGCCAGCAGCTTGGGACAGTTGGCTAACTACGAGCAGTACTTC.

In the case of this clonotype: The final CDR3 position lacks the conserved phenylalanine or tryptophan, pointing to a likely read error. The chain employs TRBV7-9 and TRBJ1-6, with a weak D call TRBD1 (5 bases). The CDR3 is 14 residues long. V lost 5 bases and J 13 bases, leaving 18 bases between the germline ends. The germline V gene has CDR1 SEHNR and CDR2 FQNEAQ (reference sequence). The CDR3 bases are TGTGCCAGCAGCCCCCTCAGGGAGGGAGGGCCCCTCCACCTT. It encodes CASSPLREGGPLHL.

This clonotype has ten or more counts. The CDR3 nucleotides read TGTGCCACCAGCAACGGACAGGAGGGCCAAGAGACCCAGTACTTC. It yields the protein CATSNGQEGQETQYF. J is TRBJ2-5 and V is TRBV15; tentatively, D is TRBD1 (7 bases). This CDR3 is built from 15 residues. With 4 bases removed from V and 1 base from J, the gap between germline ends came to 13 bases. Germline V gene sequence: CDR1 LNHNV, CDR2 YYDKDF (reference sequence).

The chain joins TRBV7-9 to TRBJ1-1; 8 positions match TRBD1. The CDR3 loop spans 12 amino acids. V trimming: 7 bases; J trimming: 6 bases; junction bases outside the gene matches: 4. Per germline, CDR1 SEHNR and CDR2 FQNEAQ (reference sequence). Here the CDR3 DNA reads TGTGCCAGCAACCTGGACAGGGCTGAAGCTTTCTTT. It is translated as CASNLDRAEAFF.

The J gene is TRBJ1-5, the V gene TRBV12-3 or TRBV12-4; D is perhaps TRBD1 (6 bases). This CDR3 has 14 residues. V was pared by 2 bases and J by 6 bases, with 11 bases between. CDR3 in DNA: TGTGCCAGCAGTTTATGGGACAACACTCAGCCCCAGCATTTT. Its protein is CASSLWDNTQPQHF.

The chain carries TRBV10-3 and TRBJ1-1; 8 nucleotides match TRBD1. This CDR3 is built from 15 residues. J gave up 4 bases and V 2 bases, and 6 bases lay outside the gene matches. Germline CDR1 reads ENHRY; CDR2 reads SYGVKD. DNA of the CDR3: TGTGCCATCAGTGAGGGACAGGGTGGGATCACTGAAGCTTTCTTT. It is translated as CAISEGQGGITEAFF.

This clonotype was observed at least ten times. The genes are TRBV7-9 and TRBJ1-5, with a possible D match to TRBD1 (5 bases). The CDR3 sequence is 14 residues long. Deletions cut 1 base from V and 4 bases from J, with 8 bases between. Germline loops: CDR1 SEHNR, CDR2 FQNEAQ (reference sequence). CDR3 nucleotide sequence: TGTGCCAGCAGCTTAGAAGGGGTTAATCAGCCCCAGCATTTT. Amino acid sequence: CASSLEGVNQPQHF.

This clonotype has ten or more counts. The chain uses TRBV2 and TRBJ2-7; 12 bases match TRBD2. The CDR3 is made up of 13 amino acids. Germline assignment: CDR1 SNHLY and CDR2 FYNNEI. V gave up 7 bases and J gave up 8 bases; unmatched junction bases: 6. The CDR3 DNA sequence: TGTGCCAGCACGACTAGCGGGAGAAAGAAGCAGTACTTC. Its translation is CASTTSGRKKQYF.

This clonotype was picked up one time. The CDR3 spells CASRLRGQGLSPLHF. CDR3 bases: TGTGCCAGTCGTCTCCGTGGACAGGGATTATCACCCCTCCACTTT. The chain joins TRBV2 to TRBJ1-6; 8 nucleotides agree with TRBD1. This CDR3 has 15 residues. V lost 9 bases, J lost 10 bases, and 14 bases stayed unmatched. From germline, CDR1 is SNHLY and CDR2 FYNNEI.

The V gene is TRBV20-1, the J gene TRBJ2-5, with D perhaps TRBD1 (5 bases). V gave up 6 bases and J gave up 5 bases, with 25 bases separating them. Germline V CDR1 and CDR2: DFQATT, SNEGSKA (reference sequence). This CDR3 contains 16 residues. The CDR3 coding sequence is TGCAGTGCCGACAGCAGTCCCCTTACCAGTCTCGAGACCCAGTACTTC. It translates to CSADSSPLTSLETQYF.

At least ten counts were recorded for this clonotype. The chain uses TRBV12-3 or TRBV12-4 and TRBJ1-5; D ambiguous. Trimming took off 2 bases at V and 4 bases at J, with 15 bases between the two ends. This CDR3 is built from 16 residues. In DNA, the CDR3 is TGTGCCAGCAGTTTAACCCTGGTCGACCATAATCAGCCCCAGCATTTT. Translated: CASSLTLVDHNQPQHF.

This chain joins TRBV14 and TRBJ2-7; 9 bases are a match to TRBD2. Germline values: CDR1 SGHDN, CDR2 FVKESK. The V and J ends lost 0 bases and 7 bases, in that order; junction bases with no gene match: 13. The CDR3 is made up of 17 amino acids. CDR3 amino acids: CASSQDRLAEAGGEQYF. CDR3 nucleotide sequence: TGTGCCAGCAGCCAAGACCGACTAGCGGAAGCGGGCGGGGAGCAGTACTTC.

Ten or more counts support this clonotype. The chain recombines TRBV5-1 with TRBJ2-5; perhaps TRBD2 as D (6 bases). Germline V gene lookup returns CDR1 SGHRS and CDR2 YFSETQ. V lost 4 bases to trimming and J lost 2 bases, with 24 bases between them. The CDR3 is 18 amino acids. CDR3 in amino acids: CASSPAGGGGSVQETQYF. For the CDR3, the DNA is TGCGCCAGCAGCCCGGCGGGTGGAGGAGGGTCCGTACAAGAGACCCAGTACTTC. The full variable domain, its missing parts supplied by reference TRBV5-1 and TRBJ2-5, is KAGVTQTPRYLIKTRGQQVTLSCSPISGHRSVSWYQQTPGQGLQFLFEYFSETQRNKGNFPGRFSGRQFSNSRSEMNVSTLELGDSALYLCASSPAGGGGSVQETQYFGPGTRLLVL.

This clonotype was detected many times. This chain connects TRBV6-6 to TRBJ2-7; D remains unclear. CDR1 is MNHNY, CDR2 SVGAGI, per germline (reference sequence). V lost 0 bases and J 4 bases, leaving 13 bases between the germline ends. The CDR3 has 15 amino acids. CDR3 in DNA: TGTGCCAGCAGTTACTCGATAGGTTTTGGGTACGAGCAGTACTTC. Protein product: CASSYSIGFGYEQYF.

The chain uses TRBV9 and TRBJ2-6; D is unclear. CDR3 size: 17 residues. Germline CDR1 and CDR2: SGDLS and YYNGEE. Between the trimmed V and J ends, which lost 3 bases and 0 bases, there was a span of 13 bases. The CDR3 protein is CASSARVAHSGANVLTF. CDR3 in DNA: TGTGCCAGCAGCGCCCGGGTAGCTCACTCTGGGGCCAACGTCCTGACTTTC.

Ten or more counts support this clonotype. This rearrangement joins TRBV5-1 to TRBJ1-1; the D is unclear. The V and J ends lost 3 bases and 5 bases respectively, with 14 bases between them. The CDR3 has 14 amino acids. Germline CDR1 reads SGHRS; CDR2 reads YFSETQ. The CDR3 spells CASSWIIGETEAFF. The CDR3 coding sequence is TGCGCCAGCAGCTGGATCATTGGGGAGACTGAAGCTTTCTTT.